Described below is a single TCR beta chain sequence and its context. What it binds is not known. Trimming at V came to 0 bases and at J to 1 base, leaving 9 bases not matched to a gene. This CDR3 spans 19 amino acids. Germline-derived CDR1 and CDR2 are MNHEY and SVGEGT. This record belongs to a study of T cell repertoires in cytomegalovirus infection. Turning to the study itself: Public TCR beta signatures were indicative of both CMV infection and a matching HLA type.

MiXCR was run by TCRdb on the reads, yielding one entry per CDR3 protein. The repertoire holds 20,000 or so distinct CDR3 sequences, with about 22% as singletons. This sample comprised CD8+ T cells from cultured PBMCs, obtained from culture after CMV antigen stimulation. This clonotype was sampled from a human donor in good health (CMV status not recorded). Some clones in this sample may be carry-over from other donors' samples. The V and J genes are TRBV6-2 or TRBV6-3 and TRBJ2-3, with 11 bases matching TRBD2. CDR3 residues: CASSYSSLAGGPGTDTQYF. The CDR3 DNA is TGTGCCAGCAGTTACTCGAGTTTAGCGGGGGGGCCGGGCACAGATACGCAGTATTTT.